The clone carrying this T cell receptor beta chain has only a few counts. This record comes from a study of T-cell memory formation after mild COVID-19. The CDR3 is 14 amino acids. V was trimmed by 0 bases and J by 5 bases, leaving 9 bases between them. Germline assignment: CDR1 SGHRS and CDR2 YFSETQ. TCRdb analysed the 5' RACE reads with MiXCR anew, one entry per CDR3 protein. The table lists 580,000 or so distinct CDR3 sequences, around 16% of them singletons. Source material: PBMCs or a T cell subset sorted from them (not recorded which). The chain couples TRBV5-1 to TRBJ1-5, with D possibly matching TRBD1 (5 bases). The receptor's source is an adult woman who had mild COVID-19 (a few samples of this study predate the infection). Cell type and time point are not known. The CDR3 DNA reads as TGCGCCAGCAGCTTGGGACAGAAAGATCAGCCCCAGCATTTT. As protein: CASSLGQKDQPQHF. Variable domain in full (rest from reference TRBV5-1 and TRBJ1-5): KAGVTQTPRYLIKTRGQQVTLSCSPISGHRSVSWYQQTPGQGLQFLFEYFSETQRNKGNFPGRFSGRQFSNSRSEMNVSTLELGDSALYLCASSLGQKDQPQHFGDGTRLSIL.